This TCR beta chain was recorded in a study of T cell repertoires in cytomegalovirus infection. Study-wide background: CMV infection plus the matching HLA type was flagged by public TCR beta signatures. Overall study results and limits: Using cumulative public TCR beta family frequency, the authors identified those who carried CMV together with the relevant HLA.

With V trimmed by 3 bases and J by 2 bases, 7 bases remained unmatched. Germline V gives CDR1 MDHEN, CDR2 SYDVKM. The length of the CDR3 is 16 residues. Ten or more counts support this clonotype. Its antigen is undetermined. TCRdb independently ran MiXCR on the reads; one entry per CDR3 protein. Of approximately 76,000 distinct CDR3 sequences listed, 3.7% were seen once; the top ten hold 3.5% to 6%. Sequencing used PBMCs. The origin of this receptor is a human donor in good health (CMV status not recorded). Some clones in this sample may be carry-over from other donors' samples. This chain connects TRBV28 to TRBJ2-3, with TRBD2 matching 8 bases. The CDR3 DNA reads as TGTGCCAGCAGTTTGTCAGGACTAGCCTCCACAGATACGCAGTATTTT. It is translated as CASSLSGLASTDTQYF.